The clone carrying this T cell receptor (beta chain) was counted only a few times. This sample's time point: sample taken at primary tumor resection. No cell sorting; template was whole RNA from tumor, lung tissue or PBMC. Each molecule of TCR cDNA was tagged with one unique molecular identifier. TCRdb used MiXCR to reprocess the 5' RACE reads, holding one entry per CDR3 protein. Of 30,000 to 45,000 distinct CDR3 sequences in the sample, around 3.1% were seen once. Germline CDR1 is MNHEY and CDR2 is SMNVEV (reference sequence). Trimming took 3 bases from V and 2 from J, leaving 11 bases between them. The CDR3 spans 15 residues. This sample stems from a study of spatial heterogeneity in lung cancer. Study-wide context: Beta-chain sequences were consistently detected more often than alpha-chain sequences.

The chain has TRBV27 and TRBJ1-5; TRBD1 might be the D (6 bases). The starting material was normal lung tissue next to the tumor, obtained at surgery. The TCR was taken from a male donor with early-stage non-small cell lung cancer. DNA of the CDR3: TGTGCCAGCAGTTTGCGGCCAGGGGGCAATCAGCCCCAGCATTTT. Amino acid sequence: CASSLRPGGNQPQHF.